The 21 T cell receptor beta chains given below trace back to one sample, sequenced in a study of cytomegalovirus exposure and HLA in healthy donors. The study ran its PCR with 60 Vbeta and 13 Jbeta primers. Assay: immunoSEQ multiplex PCR; the TCRdb copy retains only in-frame clones and omits some. This table has hundreds of thousands of clones, around nine tenths appearing once. The material sequenced was PBMCs. These receptors were taken from a woman between 18 and 30 years old in good health and CMV-seronegative.

V is TRBV4-2 and J is TRBJ2-2; TRBD1 aligns across 11 bases. The length of the CDR3 is 17 residues. Germline values: CDR1 LGHNA, CDR2 YNFKEQ. The V and J ends lost 3 bases and 0 bases, in that order; junction bases with no gene match: 3. CDR3 nucleotide sequence: TGTGCCAGCAGCCACCTGGGACAGGGGGCGAACACCGGGGAGCTGTTTTTT. It encodes CASSHLGQGANTGELFF.

This clone was recorded only once. This rearrangement joins TRBV5-6 to TRBJ1-2; D gene unclear. The ends were cut back, 4 bases at V and 4 bases at J, with 8 bases in the middle. The CDR3 extends over 12 amino acids. CDR1 and CDR2 (germline): SGHDT, YYEEEE. CDR3 region: CASSAPVYGYTF. For the CDR3, the DNA is TGTGCCAGCAGCGCTCCGGTCTATGGCTACACCTTC.

J is TRBJ2-3 and V is TRBV5-4; D is unclear. V was cut by 5 bases and J by 1 base, with 11 bases left in between. CDR3 length equals 14 residues. The germline gives CDR1 SGHNT, CDR2 YYREEE (reference sequence). The CDR3 region has the DNA TGTGCCAGCAGTGGGTCACGGGGCACAGATACGCAGTATTTT. Its translation is CASSGSRGTDTQYF.

This clone appeared once. The rearrangement joins TRBV11-2 to TRBJ1-1; 7 positions match TRBD1. Trimming removed 3 bases from V and 2 bases from J; junction bases left unmatched: 3. Germline loops: CDR1 SGHAT, CDR2 FQNNGV. The CDR3 length is 14 residues. This CDR3 reads CASSLAGGNTEAFF. DNA for the CDR3: TGTGCCAGCAGCTTGGCAGGGGGAAACACTGAAGCTTTCTTT.

The rearrangement joins TRBV5-1 to TRBJ2-3; 9 bases match TRBD1. Germline-derived CDR1 and CDR2 are SGHRS and YFSETQ. CDR3 length equals 12 residues. J gave up 10 bases and V 3 bases, and 3 bases lay outside the gene matches. CDR3 bases: TGCGCCAGCAGCTGGACAGGGGTAGCGCAGTATTTT. As protein: CASSWTGVAQYF.

The CDR3 coding sequence is TGTGCCAGCAGCCTGGACAGTAGCTCCTACAATGAGCAGTTCTTC. Translation: CASSLDSSSYNEQFF. The chain joins TRBV7-8 to TRBJ2-1, with D maybe TRBD1 (6 bases). The CDR3 extends over 15 amino acids. The V gene's germline CDR1 is SGHVS and CDR2 FQNEAQ. Trimming left V 5 bases short and J 0 bases short, with 11 bases between. The full variable domain, its missing parts supplied by reference TRBV7-8 and TRBJ2-1, is GAGVSQSPRYKVAKRGQDVALRCDPISGHVSLFWYQQALGQGPEFLTYFQNEAQLDKSGLPSDRFFAERPEGSVSTLKIQRTQQEDSAVYLCASSLDSSSYNEQFFGPGTRLTVL.

The gene calls are TRBV4-1 and TRBJ1-1; 9 nucleotides line up with TRBD1. V trimming: 4 bases; J trimming: 7 bases; junction bases outside the gene matches: 13. The CDR3 loop spans 16 amino acids. Germline V gene lookup returns CDR1 MGHRA and CDR2 YSYEKL. This CDR3 is CASSRGRGQGKGEAFF. Here the CDR3 DNA reads TGCGCCAGCAGCCGGGGAAGGGGACAGGGAAAGGGTGAAGCTTTCTTT.

The CDR3 loop reads CASSSRLAGTYEQYF. CDR3 bases: TGTGCCAGCAGCTCTAGACTAGCGGGAACCTACGAGCAGTACTTC. The V gene is TRBV5-4, the J gene TRBJ2-7, with 11 nucleotides matching TRBD2. V was pared by 3 bases and J by 2 bases, with 4 bases of the junction left unmatched. The CDR3 loop spans 15 amino acids. From germline, CDR1 is SGHNT and CDR2 YYREEE (reference sequence).

The chain combines TRBV7-9 with TRBJ2-7; possible D gene TRBD1, 6 bases. Germline assignment: CDR1 SEHNR and CDR2 FQNEAQ (reference sequence). Trimming took 5 bases from V and 0 from J, leaving 17 bases between them. The CDR3 contains 16 residues. CDR3 nucleotides: TGTGCCAGCAGCGGTCTCCGGGACACCAGCTCCTACGAGCAGTACTTC. Translating gives CASSGLRDTSSYEQYF.

V gene TRBV2 combines with J gene TRBJ1-4, with D uncertain. The V end lost 7 bases, the J end lost 3 bases, and 18 bases lay between the germline ends. The length of the CDR3 is 16 residues. Germline loops: CDR1 SNHLY, CDR2 FYNNEI. CDR3 in DNA: TGTGCCAGCATGAGGGCCAAACACACGGCTAATGAAAAACTGTTTTTT. This translates into CASMRAKHTANEKLFF.

CDR3: CASSTGVQSGTEAFF. The CDR3 nucleotides read TGTGCCAGCTCAACAGGGGTCCAATCGGGCACTGAAGCTTTCTTT. The V gene is TRBV18, the J gene TRBJ1-1, with TRBD1 identical over 7 bases. The CDR3 is 15 amino acids. Germline assignment: CDR1 KGHSH and CDR2 LQKENI. After removal of 5 bases from V and 4 bases from J, the junction contained 10 bases not matched to a gene.

As to this clone: A read error may account for a junction end that differs from germline. The CDR3 nucleotides are TGTTCCAGCAGCCCCTTATGGGCCCGCGAACACAATGAGCAGTTCTTC. Protein sequence: CSSSPLWAREHNEQFF. V and J are TRBV7-9 and TRBJ2-1; D remains ambiguous. The CDR3 length is 16 residues. From germline, CDR1 is SEHNR and CDR2 FQNEAQ (reference sequence).

The CDR3 loop reads CASSFGTGGTRFEKLFF. CDR3 coding DNA: TGTGCCAGCAGCTTTGGGACAGGGGGCACTAGATTTGAAAAACTGTTTTTT. This sequence joins TRBV7-2 and TRBJ1-4; 12 nucleotides match TRBD1. With 3 bases clipped from V and 7 bases from J, the junction kept 9 bases outside the gene matches. Germline V gives CDR1 SGHTA, CDR2 FQGNSA. The CDR3 runs 17 residues.

The rearrangement joins TRBV28 to TRBJ2-1; the match to TRBD2 covers 13 bases. Germline V gene sequence: CDR1 MDHEN, CDR2 SYDVKM. V was pared by 5 bases and J by 6 bases, with 4 bases of the junction left unmatched. The CDR3 is 15 amino acids. The chain's CDR3 is CASSQLAGGSNEQFF. Here the CDR3 DNA reads TGTGCCAGCAGTCAACTAGCGGGGGGGTCCAATGAGCAGTTCTTC.

This CDR3 reads CASSLRPTRGFF. The CDR3 nucleotides read TGTGCCAGCAGCCTGCGACCTACTCGGGGGTTCTTC. This chain uses TRBV7-9 with TRBJ2-1, with D possibly TRBD2 on 5 matching bases. CDR3 length: 12 amino acids. The germline V gene has CDR1 SEHNR and CDR2 FQNEAQ (reference sequence). Trimming pared 5 bases from V and 15 bases from J, leaving 17 bases between.

This rearrangement joins TRBV29-1 to TRBJ2-5; TRBD2 matches 8 bases. J was trimmed by 2 bases and V by 4 bases; bases with no gene match: 6. The germline V gene encodes CDR1 SQVTM and CDR2 ANQGSEA. CDR3 length equals 14 residues. The DNA of the CDR3 is TGCAGCGTTGGGCGAAGCGGGGGTCAAGAGACCCAGTACTTC. It yields the protein CSVGRSGGQETQYF.

The gene calls are TRBV6-5 and TRBJ2-3, with TRBD1 matching over 7 bases. Germline V lookup: CDR1 MNHEY, CDR2 SVGAGI. V lost 7 bases to trimming and J lost 8 bases; unmatched junction nucleotides: 9. The CDR3 totals 13 residues. CDR3 DNA sequence: TGTGCCAGCAACAACAGGGGTGGAGGTACGCAGTATTTT. Protein: CASNNRGGGTQYF.

The chain couples TRBV15 to TRBJ1-6; 9 positions agree with TRBD1. CDR3 length equals 16 residues. After removal of 3 bases from V and 7 bases from J, the junction contained 7 bases not matched to a gene. The germline gives CDR1 LNHNV, CDR2 YYDKDF (reference sequence). The CDR3 coding sequence is TGTGCCACCAGCAGGGCACAGGGGGCGCGGAATTCACCCCTCCACTTT. Translating it yields CATSRAQGARNSPLHF.

The chain couples TRBV4-3 to TRBJ2-2, with D perhaps matching TRBD2 (5 bases). The CDR3 sequence is 16 residues long. V was clipped by 3 bases and J by 0 bases, with 11 bases between them. CDR1 LGHNA and CDR2 YSLEER come from the germline V gene. DNA for the CDR3: TGCGCCAGCAGCCACGGCGGCGGGCCGAACACCGGGGAGCTGTTTTTT. Amino acid sequence: CASSHGGGPNTGELFF.

This chain uses TRBV27 with TRBJ1-5; D not resolved. Trimming removed 1 base from V and 0 bases from J, with 4 bases in between. This CDR3 comprises 14 residues. Germline V gene sequence: CDR1 MNHEY, CDR2 SMNVEV (reference sequence). CDR3 in amino acids: CASSLFGSNQPQHF. The CDR3 coding sequence is TGTGCCAGCAGTTTATTCGGTAGCAATCAGCCCCAGCATTTT.

V usage is TRBV29-1 and J usage is TRBJ2-7; no firm D call. The germline CDR1 and CDR2 sequences are SQVTM and ANQGSEA. The CDR3 extends over 14 amino acids. The V and J ends lost 4 bases and 0 bases respectively, with 13 bases between them. CDR3 DNA sequence: TGCAGCGTTGGGCATGTGAACGTCTCCTACGAGCAGTACTTC. It codes for CSVGHVNVSYEQYF.